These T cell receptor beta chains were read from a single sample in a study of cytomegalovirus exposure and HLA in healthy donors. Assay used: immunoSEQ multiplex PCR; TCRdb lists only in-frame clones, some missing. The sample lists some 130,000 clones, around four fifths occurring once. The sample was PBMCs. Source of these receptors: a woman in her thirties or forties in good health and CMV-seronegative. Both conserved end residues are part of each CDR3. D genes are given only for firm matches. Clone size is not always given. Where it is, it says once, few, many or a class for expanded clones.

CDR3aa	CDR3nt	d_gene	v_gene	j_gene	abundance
CASSYSTEGYGYTF	TGTGCCAGCAGTTACTCGACGGAGGGATATGGCTACACCTTC	.	TRBV6-5	TRBJ1-2	medium-sized
CASRMTGVREAFF	TGTGCCAGCAGGATGACAGGGGTAAGGGAAGCTTTCTTT	TRBD1	TRBV6-5	TRBJ1-1	.
CASKRGGTGGEQYF	TGTGCCAGCAAAAGGGGGGGGACAGGGGGCGAGCAGTACTTC	TRBD1	TRBV27	TRBJ2-7	.
CASSGQASETQYF	TGCGCCAGCAGCGGACAGGCATCTGAGACCCAGTACTTC	TRBD1	TRBV10-1	TRBJ2-5	.
CAWTHEGVAFF	TGTGCCTGGACCCACGAGGGGGTAGCTTTCTTT	.	TRBV30	TRBJ1-1	few
CASSYSGDRRYGYTF	TGTGCCAGCAGTTACTCAGGGGACAGGCGCTATGGCTACACCTTC	TRBD1	TRBV6-5	TRBJ1-2	.
CAISEERGADTQYF	TGTGCCATCAGTGAAGAAAGAGGTGCAGATACGCAGTATTTT	.	TRBV10-3	TRBJ2-3	.
CASSKLAEHQETQYF	TGTGCCAGTAGTAAACTAGCGGAGCATCAAGAGACCCAGTACTTC	TRBD2	TRBV19	TRBJ2-5	.
CASSWGQMNTEAFF	TGTGCCAGCAGTTGGGGCCAGATGAACACTGAAGCTTTCTTT	.	TRBV2	TRBJ1-1	.
CASSSKDRENTGELFF	TGTGCCAGCAGTTCTAAAGACAGGGAGAACACCGGGGAGCTGTTTTTT	TRBD1	TRBV6-5	TRBJ2-2	.
CASIRRRTGGDTEAFF	TGTGCCAGCATCCGTCGCAGGACAGGGGGGGACACTGAAGCTTTCTTT	TRBD1	TRBV5-6	TRBJ1-1	.
CASSPRSNYNEQFF	TGTGCCAGTAGTCCGAGGTCTAATTACAATGAGCAGTTCTTC	.	TRBV19	TRBJ2-1	.
CASSLVSAGGNNEQFF	TGCGCCAGCAGCTTGGTATCGGCGGGGGGAAACAATGAGCAGTTCTTC	TRBD2	TRBV5-1	TRBJ2-1	.
CASSFRRGQGTYNEQFF	TGTGCCAGCAGCTTTAGACGGGGACAGGGGACCTACAATGAGCAGTTCTTC	TRBD1	TRBV11-2	TRBJ2-1	.
CASSWTGLNTEAFF	TGTGCCAGCAGCTGGACAGGATTGAACACTGAAGCTTTCTTT	TRBD1	TRBV6-6	TRBJ1-1	few
CASGLAPDIKAFF	TGTGCTAGTGGTTTGGCACCCGACATAAAAGCTTTCTTT	.	TRBV12-5	TRBJ1-1	.
CATPPYQNSPLHF	TGTGCCACCCCGCCTTACCAGAATTCACCCCTCCACTTT	.	TRBV21-1	TRBJ1-6	.
CASSPRQVHSSYEQYF	TGTGCCAGCAGCCCCCGACAGGTACATTCCTCCTACGAGCAGTACTTC	.	TRBV7-8	TRBJ2-7	.
CASSPSGGAADTQYF	TGTGCCAGCAGCCCTAGCGGGGGGGCGGCAGATACGCAGTATTTT	TRBD2	TRBV6-4	TRBJ2-3	.
CASSLGASGGTETQYF	TGTGCCAGCAGCTTGGGGGCTAGCGGGGGGACAGAGACCCAGTACTTC	TRBD2	TRBV5-8	TRBJ2-5	.
CASSKGQDRASNQPQHF	TGTGCCAGCAGCAAAGGCCAGGACAGGGCTAGCAATCAGCCCCAGCATTTT	TRBD1	TRBV9	TRBJ1-5	.
CASTLLGQGSYGYTF	TGTGCCAGCACACTACTTGGACAGGGGAGCTATGGCTACACCTTC	TRBD1	TRBV2	TRBJ1-2	.
CASSLVGRGEETQYF	TGTGCCAGCAGCTTAGTGGGCAGGGGAGAGGAGACCCAGTACTTC	.	TRBV7-9	TRBJ2-5	.
CASSRGTANTEAFF	TGTGCCAGCAGTAGGGGGACAGCAAACACTGAAGCTTTCTTT	TRBD1	TRBV6-6	TRBJ1-1	.
CASSPRTTGLAGQETQYF	TGTGCCAGCAGCCCACGTACAACGGGACTAGCGGGGCAAGAGACCCAGTACTTC	TRBD2	TRBV7-7	TRBJ2-5	.
CAWSWEGGGSPLHF	TGTGCCTGGAGCTGGGAGGGGGGAGGTTCACCCCTCCACTTT	.	TRBV30	TRBJ1-6	.
CASTEQGQMNTEAFF	TGTGCCAGCACCGAACAGGGTCAAATGAACACTGAAGCTTTCTTT	.	TRBV7-8	TRBJ1-1	few
CASNRGPAYEQYF	TGTGCCAGCAACAGGGGGCCCGCTTACGAGCAGTACTTC	TRBD1	TRBV6-1	TRBJ2-7	few
CASSYSRGNRASQYF	TGTGCCAGCAGTTACTCGAGAGGTAACAGGGCCTCGCAGTACTTC	.	TRBV6-5	TRBJ2-7	.
CASSERGTVRRNTIYF	TGTGCCAGCAGTGAAAGGGGGACAGTCCGAAGAAACACCATATATTTT	TRBD1	TRBV6-1	TRBJ1-3	.
CASSFVGGTYEQYF	TGTGCCAGCAGTTTTGTGGGGGGGACCTACGAGCAGTACTTC	TRBD2	TRBV28	TRBJ2-7	.
CASSFTGGLFGQPQHF	TGTGCCAGCAGCTTTACAGGGGGTTTGTTTGGTCAGCCCCAGCATTTT	TRBD1	TRBV5-8	TRBJ1-5	.
CASSIQGNTGELFF	TGTGCCAGCAGCATACAGGGGAACACCGGGGAGCTGTTTTTT	.	TRBV2	TRBJ2-2	.
CASSRDGQGLYEQYF	TGCGCCAGCAGCCGAGATGGACAGGGACTCTACGAGCAGTACTTC	TRBD1	TRBV4-1	TRBJ2-7	.
CSVRGFETQYF	TGCAGCGTTCGGGGGTTTGAGACCCAGTACTTC	.	TRBV29-1	TRBJ2-5	.
CASSPTGNYGYTF	TGTGCCAGCTCGCCCACAGGAAACTATGGCTACACCTTC	.	TRBV18	TRBJ1-2	.
CAWTGGREAFF	TGTGCCTGGACGGGGGGGCGTGAAGCTTTCTTT	.	TRBV30	TRBJ1-1	.
CSARGRYEQYF	TGCAGTGCTAGAGGGAGATACGAGCAGTACTTC	.	TRBV20-1	TRBJ2-7	.
CASSLEAQPQHF	TGTGCCAGCAGCTTGGAGGCTCAGCCCCAGCATTTT	.	TRBV6-1	TRBJ1-5	.
CASWGQGNSPLHF	TGTGCCAGCTGGGGGCAGGGGAATTCACCCCTCCACTTT	.	TRBV2	TRBJ1-6	.
CASSIGLQGQRNTIYF	TGTGCCAGTAGTATAGGACTTCAGGGACAACGGAACACCATATATTTT	.	TRBV19	TRBJ1-3	.
CASSFPRGLIQTQYF	TGTGCCAGCAGTTTCCCCAGGGGGCTCATCCAGACCCAGTACTTC	TRBD1	TRBV28	TRBJ2-5	.
CASSEEHRGSNYGYTF	TGTGCCAGCAGCGAAGAACACAGGGGTTCTAACTATGGCTACACCTTC	TRBD1	TRBV6-1	TRBJ1-2	.
CASSIGLVTEAFF	TGTGCCAGTAGTATTGGACTAGTTACTGAAGCTTTCTTT	.	TRBV19	TRBJ1-1	.
CASSESSGGMGNEQFF	TGTGCCAGCAGTGAAAGTAGCGGGGGAATGGGCAATGAGCAGTTCTTC	TRBD2	TRBV6-1	TRBJ2-1	.
CASSLTGNTEAFF	TGTGCCAGCAGTTTAACAGGGAACACTGAAGCTTTCTTT	.	TRBV6-4	TRBJ1-1	.
CASGRDFTYEQYF	TGTGCCAGCGGGCGGGACTTTACCTACGAGCAGTACTTC	.	TRBV18	TRBJ2-7	.
CASSSPARAGLAGGTDTQYF	TGTGCCAGCAGCTCACCTGCTCGCGCCGGACTAGCGGGGGGAACAGATACGCAGTATTTT	TRBD2	TRBV9	TRBJ2-3	.
CASSSSGNYGYTF	TGTGCCAGCAGTTCCTCGGGGAACTATGGCTACACCTTC	.	TRBV28	TRBJ1-2	.
CASSAGLAGVAKNIQYF	TGTGCCAGCAGTGCCGGACTAGCGGGGGTGGCCAAAAACATTCAGTACTTC	TRBD2	TRBV27	TRBJ2-4	.
CASSHVAGVSYNEQFF	TGTGCCAGCAGCCACGTAGCGGGGGTATCCTACAATGAGCAGTTCTTC	TRBD2	TRBV7-9	TRBJ2-1	.
CASSLADQTDTQYF	TGTGCCAGCAGTTTAGCGGATCAGACGGATACGCAGTATTTT	.	TRBV28	TRBJ2-3	.
CATSSRGRADEKLFF	TGTGCCACCAGCAGCCGTGGGAGGGCGGATGAAAAACTGTTTTTT	.	TRBV15	TRBJ1-4	.
CASSPSYGYTF	TGTGCCAGCTCACCGAGCTATGGCTACACCTTC	.	TRBV18	TRBJ1-2	.
CASSSGRAVRNEQYF	TGTGCCAGCAGCTCGGGGAGGGCAGTACGCAACGAGCAGTACTTC	TRBD2	TRBV28	TRBJ2-7	.